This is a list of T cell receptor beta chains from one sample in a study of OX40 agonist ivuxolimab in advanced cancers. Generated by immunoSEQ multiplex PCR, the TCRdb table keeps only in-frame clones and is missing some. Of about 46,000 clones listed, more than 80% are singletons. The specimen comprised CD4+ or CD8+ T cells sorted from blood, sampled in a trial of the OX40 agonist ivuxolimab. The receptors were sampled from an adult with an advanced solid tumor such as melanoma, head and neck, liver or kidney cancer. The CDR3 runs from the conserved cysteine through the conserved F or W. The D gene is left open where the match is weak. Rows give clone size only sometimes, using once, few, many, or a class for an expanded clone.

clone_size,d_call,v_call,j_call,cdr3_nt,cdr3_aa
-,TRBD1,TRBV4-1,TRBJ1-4,TGCGCCAGCAGCCCCGGACAGGGTGAGCCGGGTGAAAAACTGTTTTTT,CASSPGQGEPGEKLFF
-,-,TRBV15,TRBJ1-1,TGTGCCACCAGCAGAAAGACGGACCCGGGTACTGAAGCTTTCTTT,CATSRKTDPGTEAFF
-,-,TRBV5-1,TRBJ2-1,TGCGCCAGCAGCAAAATCAGCTCCTACAATGAGCAGTTCTTC,CASSKISSYNEQFF
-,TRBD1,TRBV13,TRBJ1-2,TGTGCCAGCAGCTTAGCGCCGGGACAGGGGGCCCTCTACTATGGCTACACCTTC,CASSLAPGQGALYYGYTF
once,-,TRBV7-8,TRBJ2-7,TGTGCCAGCAGCTTAGGCTTCGTAATCTCCTACGAGCAGTACTTC,CASSLGFVISYEQYF
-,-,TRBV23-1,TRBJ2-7,TGCGCCAGCAGTCAATCCGTGCCATACGAGCAGTACTTC,CASSQSVPYEQYF
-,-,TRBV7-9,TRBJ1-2,TGTGCCAGCAGCTATTCGGGGGAACCCGCCTATGGCTACACCTTC,CASSYSGEPAYGYTF
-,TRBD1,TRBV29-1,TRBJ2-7,TGCAGCGTCGACAGGGGCGTCGGGTACGAGCAGTACTTC,CSVDRGVGYEQYF
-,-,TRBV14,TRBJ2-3,TGTGCCAGCAGCCCTGCGTGGGGGACTGTCCCTTGGGGGGATACGCAGTATTTT,CASSPAWGTVPWGDTQYF
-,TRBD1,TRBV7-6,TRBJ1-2,TGTGCCAGCAGCTTAGAAGGGGACAGGGGTGACTATGGCTACACCTTC,CASSLEGDRGDYGYTF
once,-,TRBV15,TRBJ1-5,TGTGCCACCAGCAGAGATCTTACAGGCCATAGCAATCAGCCCCAGCATTTT,CATSRDLTGHSNQPQHF
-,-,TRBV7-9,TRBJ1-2,TGTGCCAGCAGTTCTGACAATATAGGAGCTAACTATGGCTACACCTTC,CASSSDNIGANYGYTF
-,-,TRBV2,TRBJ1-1,TGTGCCAGCAGTGCCGGGGGAACTGAAGCTTTCTTT,CASSAGGTEAFF
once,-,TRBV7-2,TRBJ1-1,TGTGCCAGCAACGCCCCAAATTGGAACACTGAAGCTTTCTTT,CASNAPNWNTEAFF
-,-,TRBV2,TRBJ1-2,TGTGCCAGCTTGGCTGGCTACACCTTC,CASLAGYTF
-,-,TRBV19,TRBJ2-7,TGTGCCAGTAGTATAGGGGTCGGGGGCCCCAACGAGCAGTACTTC,CASSIGVGGPNEQYF
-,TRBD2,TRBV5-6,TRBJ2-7,TGTGCCAGCAGTCTGGGAGGGTCGCTTATGTACGAGCAGTACTTC,CASSLGGSLMYEQYF
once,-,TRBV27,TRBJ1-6,TGTGCCAGCAGTTTATTGCCAGGTCCCTCACCCCTCCACTTT,CASSLLPGPSPLHF
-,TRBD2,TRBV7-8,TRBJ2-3,TGTGCCAGCAGCGTACAGCGGGGGGGGAGAGATACGCAGTATTTT,CASSVQRGGRDTQYF
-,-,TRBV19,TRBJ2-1,TGTGCCAGTAGTATAGATCCCGGGAACAATGAGCAGTTCTTC,CASSIDPGNNEQFF
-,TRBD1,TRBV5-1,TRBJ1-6,TGCGCCAGCTCTCAGACAGGGGCTGGGAGCTCCTATAATTCACCCCTCCACTTT,CASSQTGAGSSYNSPLHF
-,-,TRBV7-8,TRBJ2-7,TGTGCCAGCAGCTTTGCAGGGGATTACGAGCAGTACTTC,CASSFAGDYEQYF
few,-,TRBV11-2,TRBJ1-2,TGTGCCAGCAGTATACGGCCCCCGGGTCGCTTCTATGGCTACACCTTC,CASSIRPPGRFYGYTF
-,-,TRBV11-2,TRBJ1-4,TGTGCCAGCAGCTCCTGGCACAGGGATCTAAATGAAAAACTGTTTTTT,CASSSWHRDLNEKLFF
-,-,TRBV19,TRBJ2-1,TGTGCCAGTAGTATCAACGGCGATATTGAGCAGTTCTTC,CASSINGDIEQFF
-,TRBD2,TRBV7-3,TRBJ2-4,TGTGCCAGCAGCTTAATTCGCGGGAGGGCCGGGGGCATTCAGTACTTC,CASSLIRGRAGGIQYF
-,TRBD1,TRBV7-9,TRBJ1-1,TGTGCCAGCAGCTATCCGGGACAGCAGAACACTGAAGCTTTCTTT,CASSYPGQQNTEAFF
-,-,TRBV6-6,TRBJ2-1,TGTGCCAGCACGGGGGCGCAAGATGAGCAGTTCTTC,CASTGAQDEQFF
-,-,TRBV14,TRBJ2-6,TGTGCCAGCAGCCTCTGGGGAGTCTCTGGGGCCAACGTCCTGACTTTC,CASSLWGVSGANVLTF
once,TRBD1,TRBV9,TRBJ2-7,TGTGCCAGCAGCTCGCGGACAGGGTATGACGAGCAGTACTTC,CASSSRTGYDEQYF
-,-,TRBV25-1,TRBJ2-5,TGTGCCAGCAGAGGACTGGACGAGACCCAGTACTTC,CASRGLDETQYF
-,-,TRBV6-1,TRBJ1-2,TGTGCCAGCAGTGTTAACTATGGCTACACCTTC,CASSVNYGYTF
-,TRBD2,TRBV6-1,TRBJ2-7,TGTGCCAGCAGACCGTTTGAGGGAGGGCCTTACGAGCAGTACTTC,CASRPFEGGPYEQYF
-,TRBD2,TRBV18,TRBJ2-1,TGTGCCAGCTCACATAGGACTAGTGATGAGCAGTTCTTC,CASSHRTSDEQFF
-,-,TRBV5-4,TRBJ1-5,TGTGCCAGCAGCTTGGGGGGGACGAATAGCAATCAGCCCCAGCATTTT,CASSLGGTNSNQPQHF
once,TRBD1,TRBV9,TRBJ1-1,TGTGCCAGCAGCGCCAGGGAGGGGGCCTGGCCTGAAGCTTTCTTT,CASSAREGAWPEAFF
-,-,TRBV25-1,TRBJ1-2,TGTGCCAGCAGTGAATCGAAGGGCAGCTATGGCTACACCTTC,CASSESKGSYGYTF
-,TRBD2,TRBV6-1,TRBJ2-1,TGTGCCAGCAGTGAATGGGGACTAGCGGTTAACAATGAGCAGTTCTTC,CASSEWGLAVNNEQFF
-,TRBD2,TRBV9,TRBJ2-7,TGTGCCAGCAGCGTAGGAGCGGGGTTAGAGGAGCAGTACTTC,CASSVGAGLEEQYF
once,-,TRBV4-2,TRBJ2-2,TGTGCCAGCAGCCAAGGTAGCGCGACCGGGGAGCTGTTTTTT,CASSQGSATGELFF
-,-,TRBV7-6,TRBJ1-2,TGTGCCAGCAGCTTAGACGGCGGCCCGAGGGGCTACACCTTC,CASSLDGGPRGYTF
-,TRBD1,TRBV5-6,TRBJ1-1,TGTGCCAGCAGCCCAGGACAGGGGGCCACTGAAGCTTTCTTT,CASSPGQGATEAFF
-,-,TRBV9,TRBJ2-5,TGTGCCAGCAGCGTAGAACACGGAGAGACCCAGTACTTC,CASSVEHGETQYF
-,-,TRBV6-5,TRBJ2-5,TGTGCCAGCAGTTACTCGAACTCAAAGACCCAGTACTTC,CASSYSNSKTQYF
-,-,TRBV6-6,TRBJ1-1,TGTGCCAGCAGCTCAGGACCCCCGAACACTGAAGCTTTCTTT,CASSSGPPNTEAFF
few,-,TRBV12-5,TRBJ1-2,TGTGCTAGTGGTTTGCCCGGGGAAGGGGTTAACTATGGCTACACCTTC,CASGLPGEGVNYGYTF
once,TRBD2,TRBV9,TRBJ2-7,TGTGCCAGCAGCGTAGCGGCGGGAGGGCCCTCCGAGCAGTACTTC,CASSVAAGGPSEQYF
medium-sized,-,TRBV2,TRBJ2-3,TGTGCCAGCAGTGTATCAACGCTCCTCCGGAGCACAGATACGCAGTATTTT,CASSVSTLLRSTDTQYF
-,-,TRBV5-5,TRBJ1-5,TGTGCCAGCAGTGCCACAACGGGGCGGGTGGATAGTCAGCCCCAGCATTTT,CASSATTGRVDSQPQHF
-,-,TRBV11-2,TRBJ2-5,TGTGCCAGCAGCTTAGGTGTCAGCTACCAAGAGACCCAGTACTTC,CASSLGVSYQETQYF
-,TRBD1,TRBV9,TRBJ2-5,TGTGCCAGCAGCGTTAACCCACAGGGGGCTGACCAAGAGACCCAGTACTTC,CASSVNPQGADQETQYF
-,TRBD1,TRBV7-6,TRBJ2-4,TGTGCCAGCAGCTCCGGACAGGGCCTAGCCAAAAACATTCAGTACTTC,CASSSGQGLAKNIQYF
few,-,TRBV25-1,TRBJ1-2,TGTGCCAGCAGTAACATAAACTATGGCTACACCTTC,CASSNINYGYTF
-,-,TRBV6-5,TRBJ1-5,TGTGCCAGCAGTGACTCAGGGTTCCAGCCCCAGCATTTT,CASSDSGFQPQHF
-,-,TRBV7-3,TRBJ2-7,TGTGCCAGCAGCTTAGGGCGGGATCCCGTCGAGCAGTACTTC,CASSLGRDPVEQYF
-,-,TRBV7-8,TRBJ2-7,TGTGCCAGCAGCTTAGTTGACTCCATCTACGAGCAGTACTTC,CASSLVDSIYEQYF
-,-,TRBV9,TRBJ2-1,TGTGCCAGCAGCTATCTGGCCAGTGAGCAGTTCTTC,CASSYLASEQFF